The T cell receptor (beta chain) described here comes from a study of blood T cell repertoires in COVID-19 (dated by TCRdb to 2019 to 2021). Concerning the study at large: Samples from collaborators originated in the United States, Italy and Spain and spanned both the acute and convalescent phases of COVID-19. The material from the prospective study consisted of cDNA or gDNA derived from T cells, B-cell-depleted T cells, or PBMCs. Subjects who had been exposed to COVID-19, were actively infected with it, or had recovered from it provided the deeply sampled blood TCRbeta repertoires that made up the dataset. The repertoires were released in a freely available public database intended as a resource for research on the immune response to SARS-CoV-2. The samples were drawn from the first 160 participants of the ongoing ImmuneRACE study and from 1,254 subjects provided by 6 global collaborators. Nearly every sample came with metadata listing a de-identified subject ID, COVID-19 status, age in years and sex. Where available, HLA class I and class II types were taken from metadata supplied by the sample provider and were not determined by assay-based typing.

The immunoSEQ Assay, a bias-controlled multiplex PCR, was used to amplify TCRbeta CDR3 regions from genomic DNA. In the source study's methods: The number of nucleated cells in each sample was estimated from the amplification of reference gene primers within the assay. To quantify the absolute abundance of each unique TCRbeta CDR3 rearrangement, sequence reads were collapsed and filtered. For each sample, productive Simpson clonality was calculated by taking the square root of Simpson's diversity index across productive rearrangements. TCRdb's version of the immuneACCESS table is confined to in-frame rearrangements and falls short of the full clone set. An unresolved V gene accounts for under half of the shortfall where checked; the remainder is of unknown origin. The V and J calls and the clone size are those of that table, but D and trimming were determined from the DNA. This sample is represented by about 370,000 clones; approximately 90% of them were singletons. The ten largest clones represent roughly 0.86% of the sample.

CDR1 and CDR2 (LGHDT, YNNKEL) derive from the germline V gene (reference sequence). V and J are truncated by 3 bases and 5 bases respectively, leaving an intervening sequence of 13 bases. From cysteine to phenylalanine, the CDR3 is 15 amino acids long. Only the CDR3 portion is preserved as DNA: 45 bases, with reading frame beginning at the first base. What the research found in general, with its limitations: The amount of clinical and demographic metadata varied by source and participant and was provided uncurated.

Worth noting for this clone: What antigen it recognizes has not been identified. Qualities for individual bases were not recorded, and no much larger clone is one base off.

In the prospective study, participants were 18 to 89 years old, resided in about two dozen geographic areas of the United States, and were enrolled through a virtual design. Cohort assignment in the prospective study relied on participant-reported clinical history from a screening survey and a study questionnaire. A participant counted as exposed if, within 2 weeks of entering the study, that participant had been in contact with someone who had a PCR-confirmed or clinician-diagnosed COVID-19 case. In the prospective study, whole blood, serum and a nasopharyngeal or oropharyngeal swab were collected from each participant by mobile phlebotomists. Participants in the prospective study had the option to provide additional blood draws and questionnaires over a roughly 2-month period. Before DNA extraction, prospective study blood samples were shipped either frozen or at room temperature.

The sequenced sample consisted of PBMCs or T cells enriched from blood (not recorded which). The chain employs TRBV3-1 (or the pseudogene TRBV3-2) and TRBJ1-4, with the D gene uncertain. This receptor was obtained from a woman aged 40 to 50 who had been exposed to COVID-19. The nucleotide sequence is TGTGCCAGCAGCCAGAATGCAGGTGGGAATGAAAAACTGTTTTTT. Protein translation: CASSQNAGGNEKLFF.